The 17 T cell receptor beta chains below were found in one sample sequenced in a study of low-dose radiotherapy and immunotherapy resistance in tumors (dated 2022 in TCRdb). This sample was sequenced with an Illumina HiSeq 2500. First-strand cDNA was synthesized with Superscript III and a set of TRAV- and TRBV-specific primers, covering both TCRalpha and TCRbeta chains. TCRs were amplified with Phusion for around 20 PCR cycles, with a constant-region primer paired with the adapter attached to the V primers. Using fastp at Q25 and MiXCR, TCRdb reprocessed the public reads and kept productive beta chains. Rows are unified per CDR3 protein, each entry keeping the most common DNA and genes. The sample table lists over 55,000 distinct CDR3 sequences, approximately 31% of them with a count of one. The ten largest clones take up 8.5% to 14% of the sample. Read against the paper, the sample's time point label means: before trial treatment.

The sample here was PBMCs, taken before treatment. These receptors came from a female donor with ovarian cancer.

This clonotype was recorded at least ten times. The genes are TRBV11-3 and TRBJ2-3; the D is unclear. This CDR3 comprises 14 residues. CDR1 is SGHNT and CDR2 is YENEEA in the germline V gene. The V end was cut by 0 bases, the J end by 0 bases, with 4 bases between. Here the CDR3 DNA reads TGTGCCAGCAGCTTAGAGTGGAGCACAGATACGCAGTATTTT. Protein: CASSLEWSTDTQYF.

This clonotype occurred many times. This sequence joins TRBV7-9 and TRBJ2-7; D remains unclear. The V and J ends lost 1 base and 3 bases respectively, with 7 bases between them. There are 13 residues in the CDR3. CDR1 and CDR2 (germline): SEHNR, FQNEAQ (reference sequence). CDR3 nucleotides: TGTGCCAGCAGCTTAGTGTACAGCTACGAGCAGTACTTC. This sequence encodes CASSLVYSYEQYF. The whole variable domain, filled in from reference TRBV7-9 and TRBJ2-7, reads DTGVSQNPRHKITKRGQNVTFRCDPISEHNRLYWYRQTLGQGPEFLTYFQNEAQLEKSRLLSDRFSAERPKGSFSTLEIQRTEQGDSAMYLCASSLVYSYEQYFGPGTRLTVT.

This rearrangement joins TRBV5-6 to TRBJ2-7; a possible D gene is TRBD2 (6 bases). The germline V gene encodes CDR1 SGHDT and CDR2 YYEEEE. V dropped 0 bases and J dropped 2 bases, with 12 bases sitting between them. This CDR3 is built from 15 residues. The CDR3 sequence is CASSLGGVAAYEQYF. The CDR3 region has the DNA TGTGCCAGCAGCTTGGGCGGGGTGGCCGCCTACGAGCAGTACTTC. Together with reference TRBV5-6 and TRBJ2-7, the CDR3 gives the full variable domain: DAGVTQSPTHLIKTRGQQVTLRCSPKSGHDTVSWYQQALGQGPQFIFQYYEEEERQRGNFPDRFSGHQFPNYSSELNVNALLLGDSALYLCASSLGGVAAYEQYFGPGTRLTVT.

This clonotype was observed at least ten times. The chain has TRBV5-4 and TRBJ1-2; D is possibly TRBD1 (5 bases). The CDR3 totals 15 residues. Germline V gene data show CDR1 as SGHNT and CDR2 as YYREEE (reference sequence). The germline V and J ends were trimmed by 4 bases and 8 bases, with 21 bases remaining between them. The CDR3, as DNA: TGTGCCAGCAGCCCGGCCGTCGGACCCTCAGGGGGCTACACCTTC. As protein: CASSPAVGPSGGYTF.

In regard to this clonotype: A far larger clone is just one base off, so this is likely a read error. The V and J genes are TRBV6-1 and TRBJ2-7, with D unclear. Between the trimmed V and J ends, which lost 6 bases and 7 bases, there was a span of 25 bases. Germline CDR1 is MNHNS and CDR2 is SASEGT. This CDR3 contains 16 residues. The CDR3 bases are TGTGCCAGCAGCCATTCAACGAGGAGCTCCTACAATGAGCAGTACTTC. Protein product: CASSHSTRSSYNEQYF.

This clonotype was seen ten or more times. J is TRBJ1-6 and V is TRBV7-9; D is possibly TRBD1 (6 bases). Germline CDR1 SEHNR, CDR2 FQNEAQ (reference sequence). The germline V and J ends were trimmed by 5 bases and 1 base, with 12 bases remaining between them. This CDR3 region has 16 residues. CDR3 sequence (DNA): TGTGCCAGCAGCCAACTGGACAGATCCTATAATTCACCCCTCCACTTT. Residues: CASSQLDRSYNSPLHF.

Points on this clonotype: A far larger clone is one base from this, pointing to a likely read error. The CDR3 spells CASSVVATHHNEQYF. The CDR3, as DNA: TGTGCCAGCAGCGTAGTGGCTACACATCACAATGAGCAGTACTTC. The chain recombines TRBV9 with TRBJ2-7; D call uncertain. Trimming stripped 0 bases from V and 7 bases from J, with 17 bases between. CDR1 is SGDLS and CDR2 is YYNGEE in the germline V gene. CDR3 size: 15 residues.

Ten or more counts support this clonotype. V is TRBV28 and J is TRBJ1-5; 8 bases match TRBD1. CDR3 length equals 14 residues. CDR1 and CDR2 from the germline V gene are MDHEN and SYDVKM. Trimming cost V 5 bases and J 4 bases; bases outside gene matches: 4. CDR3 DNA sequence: TGTGCCAGCAGTCCGGACAGGGTAAATCAGCCCCAGCATTTT. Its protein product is CASSPDRVNQPQHF.

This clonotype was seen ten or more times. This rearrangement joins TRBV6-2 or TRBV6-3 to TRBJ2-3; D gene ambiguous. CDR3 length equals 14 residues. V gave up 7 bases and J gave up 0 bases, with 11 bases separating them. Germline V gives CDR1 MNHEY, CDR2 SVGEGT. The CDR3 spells CASTPSFSTDTQYF. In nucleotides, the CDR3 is TGTGCCAGCACCCCCTCGTTTAGCACAGATACGCAGTATTTT.

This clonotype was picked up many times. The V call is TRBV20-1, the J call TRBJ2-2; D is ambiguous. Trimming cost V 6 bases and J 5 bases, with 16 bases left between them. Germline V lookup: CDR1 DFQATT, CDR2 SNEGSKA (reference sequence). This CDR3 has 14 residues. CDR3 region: CSAAATVSTGELFF. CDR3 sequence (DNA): TGCAGTGCCGCAGCCACGGTTTCTACCGGGGAGCTGTTTTTT.

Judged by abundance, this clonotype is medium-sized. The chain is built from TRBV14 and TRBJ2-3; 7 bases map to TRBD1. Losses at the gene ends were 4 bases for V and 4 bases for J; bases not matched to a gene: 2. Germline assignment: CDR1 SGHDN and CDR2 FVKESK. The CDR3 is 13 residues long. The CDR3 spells CASSPQGADTQYF. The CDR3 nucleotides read TGTGCCAGCAGCCCTCAGGGGGCAGATACGCAGTATTTT.

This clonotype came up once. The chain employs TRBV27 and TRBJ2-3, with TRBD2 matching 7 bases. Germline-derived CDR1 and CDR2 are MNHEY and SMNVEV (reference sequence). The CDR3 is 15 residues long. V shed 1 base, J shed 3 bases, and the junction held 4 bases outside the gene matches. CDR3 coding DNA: TGTGCCAGCAGTTTATTCGGCGGGAGTACAGATACGCAGTATTTT. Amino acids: CASSLFGGSTDTQYF.

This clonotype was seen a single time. In DNA form, the CDR3 reads TGTGCCAGCAGCTCAACTAGTCCCCTCACAGATACGCAGTATTTT. This translates into CASSSTSPLTDTQYF. The chain joins TRBV7-9 to TRBJ2-3, with a possible D match to TRBD2 (5 bases). There are 15 residues in the CDR3. Germline V gene sequence: CDR1 SEHNR, CDR2 FQNEAQ (reference sequence). The V gene lost 4 bases and the J gene lost 2 bases, with 13 bases spanning the gap. The full variable domain, with the rest looked up from reference TRBV7-9 and TRBJ2-3, is DTGVSQNPRHKITKRGQNVTFRCDPISEHNRLYWYRQTLGQGPEFLTYFQNEAQLEKSRLLSDRFSAERPKGSFSTLEIQRTEQGDSAMYLCASSSTSPLTDTQYFGPGTRLTVL.

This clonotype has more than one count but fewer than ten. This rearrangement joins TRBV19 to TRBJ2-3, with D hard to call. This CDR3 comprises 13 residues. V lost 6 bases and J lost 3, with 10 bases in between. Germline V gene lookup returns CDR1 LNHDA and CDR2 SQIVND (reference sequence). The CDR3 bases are TGTGCCAGTAGCGTGGGAAAGACAGATACGCAGTATTTT. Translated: CASSVGKTDTQYF.

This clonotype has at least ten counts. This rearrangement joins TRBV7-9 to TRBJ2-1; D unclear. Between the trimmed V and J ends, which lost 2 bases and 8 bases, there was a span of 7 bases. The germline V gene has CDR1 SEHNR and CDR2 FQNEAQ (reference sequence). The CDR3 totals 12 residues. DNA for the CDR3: TGTGCCAGCAGCTTATCTGACGATGAGCAGTTCTTC. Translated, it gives CASSLSDDEQFF.

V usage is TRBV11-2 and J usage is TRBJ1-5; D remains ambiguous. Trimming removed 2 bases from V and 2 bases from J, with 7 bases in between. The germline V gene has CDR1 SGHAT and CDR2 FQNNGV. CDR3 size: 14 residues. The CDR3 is CASSLSSRNQPQHF. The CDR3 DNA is TGTGCCAGCAGCTTAAGCAGCCGCAATCAGCCCCAGCATTTT. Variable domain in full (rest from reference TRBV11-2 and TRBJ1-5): EAGVAQSPRYKIIEKRQSVAFWCNPISGHATLYWYQQILGQGPKLLIQFQNNGVVDDSQLPKDRFSAERLKGVDSTLKIQPAKLEDSAVYLCASSLSSRNQPQHFGDGTRLSIL.

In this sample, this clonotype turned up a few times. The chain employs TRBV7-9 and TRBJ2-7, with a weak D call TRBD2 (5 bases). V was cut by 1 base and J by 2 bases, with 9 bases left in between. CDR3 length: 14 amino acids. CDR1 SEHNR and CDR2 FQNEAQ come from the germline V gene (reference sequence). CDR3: CASSLGVGAYEQYF. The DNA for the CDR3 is TGTGCCAGCAGCTTAGGGGTGGGAGCCTACGAGCAGTACTTC.